The 29 T cell receptor beta chains presented below share a single source sample, sequenced in a study of control samples from healthy donors and cancer patients. The repertoire was sequenced with immunoSEQ multiplex PCR; TCRdb's copy has only in-frame clones and lacks some. The table lists approximately 150,000 clones, 91% of them singletons. The sequencing input was blood. All receptors come from a man aged 25-45 years in good health.

This chain joins TRBV2 and TRBJ2-7; D may be TRBD2 (6 bases). Germline-derived CDR1 and CDR2 are SNHLY and FYNNEI. V was pared by 4 bases and J by 3 bases, with 22 bases between. The CDR3 is 17 residues long. The CDR3 region has the DNA TGTGCCAGCAGTGTACGCGGAGGTGGGTTCGGGGGCTACGAGCAGTACTTC. Amino acids: CASSVRGGGFGGYEQYF.

V is TRBV5-5 and J is TRBJ2-2; 7 nucleotides align to TRBD1. This CDR3 spans 13 amino acids. V gave up 7 bases and J gave up 0 bases; unmatched junction bases: 0. Germline loops: CDR1 SGHKS, CDR2 YYEKEE (reference sequence). Here the CDR3 reads CASGTANTGELFF. CDR3 bases: TGTGCCAGCGGGACAGCGAACACCGGGGAGCTGTTTTTT.

V and J are TRBV9 and TRBJ2-7, with 10 bases fitting TRBD1. The CDR3 has 15 residues. The V segment lost 2 bases and the J segment 4 bases; nucleotides outside the gene matches: 6. Germline CDR1 and CDR2: SGDLS and YYNGEE. CDR3 in DNA: TGTGCCAGCAGCGTGGGGGGGACAGGGGTGTACGAGCAGTACTTC. Translated: CASSVGGTGVYEQYF. The full variable domain, its missing parts supplied by reference TRBV9 and TRBJ2-7, is DSGVTQTPKHLITATGQRVTLRCSPRSGDLSVYWYQQSLDQGLQFLIQYYNGEERAKGNILERFSAQQFPDLHSELNLSSLELGDSALYFCASSVGGTGVYEQYFGPGTRLTVT.

Worth noting for this clone: A much larger clone is a single base away; this may be a read error. At the DNA level, this CDR3 is encoded by other sequences in the same sample as well. The chain recombines TRBV5-4 with TRBJ2-2, with 10 bases fitting TRBD2. CDR3 length equals 17 residues. Germline CDR1 reads SGHNT; CDR2 reads YYREEE (reference sequence). The DNA of the CDR3 is TGTGCTAGCAGCTTGGATAAGCGGGGGGGCCGCGCCGGGGAGCTGTTTTTT. Residues: CASSLDKRGGRAGELFF.

The chain is built from TRBV6-5 and TRBJ1-5, with D perhaps TRBD1 (5 bases). The CDR3 spans 14 residues. Looked up from germline, CDR1 is MNHEY and CDR2 is SVGAGI. Trimming left V 0 bases short and J 7 bases short, with 10 bases between. CDR3 protein: CASSYSQGVQPQHF. The CDR3 DNA sequence: TGTGCCAGCAGTTACTCACAAGGGGTCCAGCCCCAGCATTTT.

V and J are TRBV4-2 and TRBJ1-4; D is unclear. Looked up from germline, CDR1 is LGHNA and CDR2 is YNFKEQ. The ends were cut back, 0 bases at V and 0 bases at J, with 5 bases in the middle. The CDR3 sequence is 15 residues long. CDR3 loop: CASSQERATNEKLFF. In DNA, the CDR3 is TGTGCCAGCAGCCAAGAGAGGGCAACTAATGAAAAACTGTTTTTT.

This chain joins TRBV6-5 and TRBJ2-1, with a weak D call TRBD2 (5 bases). The CDR3 runs 15 residues. The V end was cut by 7 bases, the J end by 5 bases, with 18 bases between. Germline V gene lookup returns CDR1 MNHEY and CDR2 SVGAGI. In DNA form, the CDR3 reads TGTGCCAGCATTCCGACGGGGATGACACACAATGAGCAGTTCTTC. It codes for CASIPTGMTHNEQFF.

The V and J genes are TRBV27 and TRBJ1-3; D gene ambiguous. V gave up 8 bases and J gave up 0 bases, with 11 bases separating them. CDR1 and CDR2 (germline): MNHEY, SMNVEV (reference sequence). CDR3 size: 14 residues. The CDR3 protein is CASRDGPSGNTIYF. The CDR3 DNA sequence: TGTGCCAGCCGTGACGGACCCTCTGGAAACACCATATATTTT.

CDR3 sequence reads: CASSEGQTRGYTF. CDR3 DNA sequence: TGTGCCAGCTCAGAAGGACAGACTAGGGGCTACACCTTC. This chain links TRBV9 with TRBJ1-2; a possible D gene is TRBD1 (6 bases). Trimming pared 7 bases from V and 8 bases from J, leaving 18 bases between. CDR3 size: 13 residues. Germline V gives CDR1 SGDLS, CDR2 YYNGEE.

This chain uses TRBV19 with TRBJ2-3; D is tentatively TRBD1 or TRBD2 (5 bases each). The V gene's germline CDR1 is LNHDA and CDR2 SQIVND (reference sequence). V was cut by 4 bases and J by 0 bases, with 14 bases left in between. This CDR3 comprises 16 residues. CDR3 protein: CASSTFRGSSTDTQYF. Here the CDR3 DNA reads TGTGCCAGTAGTACCTTTCGGGGCTCTAGCACAGATACGCAGTATTTT.

This chain connects TRBV23-1 to TRBJ1-1, with D unclear. TRBV23-1 belongs to the ORF category, with a function that is uncertain. The CDR3 contains 15 residues. V dropped 0 bases and J dropped 1 base, with 9 bases sitting between them. CDR3 sequence reads: CASSQSEDKNTEAFF. In nucleotides, the CDR3 is TGCGCCAGCAGTCAATCGGAAGACAAGAACACTGAAGCTTTCTTT.

The rearrangement joins TRBV11-2 to TRBJ2-7, with D tentatively TRBD2 (6 bases). This CDR3 has 15 residues. The V gene lost 7 bases and the J gene lost 5 bases, with 21 bases spanning the gap. Germline V lookup: CDR1 SGHAT, CDR2 FQNNGV. CDR3 nucleotide sequence: TGTGCCAGCACCTCGGGGCTAGCGTATCCGGACGAGCAGTACTTC. Amino acid sequence: CASTSGLAYPDEQYF.

This clone has just one count. J is TRBJ2-3 and V is TRBV5-4; 10 nucleotides align to TRBD2. Germline loops: CDR1 SGHNT, CDR2 YYREEE (reference sequence). The V gene end was trimmed by 2 bases and the J gene end by 1 base; junction bases not matched to a gene: 4. The CDR3 spans 16 residues. The CDR3 nucleotides are TGTGCCAGCAGCTTCGGAGCGGGGGGGCGCACAGATACGCAGTATTTT. Protein: CASSFGAGGRTDTQYF.

The rearrangement uses TRBV13 and TRBJ1-1, with D possibly matching TRBD1 (6 bases). Germline loops: CDR1 PRHDT, CDR2 FYEKMQ (reference sequence). Trimming cost V 2 bases and J 1 base, with 8 bases left between them. The CDR3 spans 14 residues. CDR3 DNA: TGTGCCAGCAGCTTAAGCAGGGGGAACACTGAAGCTTTCTTT. Its translation: CASSLSRGNTEAFF. Supplemented by reference TRBV13 and TRBJ1-1, the full variable domain reads AAGVIQSPRHLIKEKRETATLKCYPIPRHDTVYWYQQGPGQDPQFLISFYEKMQSDKGSIPDRFSAQQFSDYHSELNMSSLELGDSALYFCASSLSRGNTEAFFGQGTRLTVV.

The CDR3 region has the DNA TGCAGCGTTGAAGGGAAAGGGGCAGGGACTGAAGCTTTCTTT. This encodes CSVEGKGAGTEAFF. The rearrangement links TRBV29-1 to TRBJ1-1; tentatively, D is TRBD1 (5 bases). V lost 1 base, J lost 5 bases, and 14 bases lay in between. The V gene's germline CDR1 is SQVTM and CDR2 ANQGSEA. The CDR3 spans 14 residues.

V usage is TRBV11-3 and J usage is TRBJ1-1; D is possibly TRBD1 (5 bases). Germline CDR1 SGHNT, CDR2 YENEEA. There are 13 residues in the CDR3. The V and J ends lost 3 bases and 5 bases respectively, with 10 bases between them. The DNA of the CDR3 is TGTGCCAGCAGCTTGCCCCCAGGGACTGAAGCTTTCTTT. It translates to CASSLPPGTEAFF.

This chain connects TRBV11-3 to TRBJ1-6, with D uncertain. With 2 bases removed from V and 7 bases from J, the gap between germline ends came to 6 bases. The CDR3 has 13 residues. Germline lookup yields CDR1 SGHNT and CDR2 YENEEA. The CDR3 reads CASSLSENSPLHF. The CDR3 DNA follows: TGTGCCAGCAGCTTAAGCGAAAATTCACCCCTCCACTTT. The full variable domain, with the rest looked up from reference TRBV11-3 and TRBJ1-6, is EAGVVQSPRYKIIEKKQPVAFWCNPISGHNTLYWYLQNLGQGPELLIRYENEEAVDDSQLPKDRFSAERLKGVDSTLKIQPAELGDSAVYLCASSLSENSPLHFGNGTRLTVT.

Concerning this clone: Other DNA variants within this sample encode the same CDR3. The J gene is TRBJ1-3, the V gene TRBV27; TRBD1 might be the D (5 bases). Per the germline V gene, CDR1 is MNHEY and CDR2 is SMNVEV (reference sequence). Trimming removed 2 bases at V and 1 base at J, with 6 bases between. This CDR3 has 14 residues. DNA of the CDR3: TGTGCCAGCAGTTTAAGGGGTTCTGGAAACACCATATATTTT. Its translation is CASSLRGSGNTIYF.

CDR3 amino acids: CASSLNTIYF. The CDR3 DNA sequence: TGTGCCAGCAGTTTAAACACCATATATTTT. The chain combines TRBV12-3 or TRBV12-4 with TRBJ1-3; D gene unclear. The germline V and J ends were trimmed by 2 bases and 7 bases, with 0 bases remaining between them. The CDR3 runs to 10 residues.

This rearrangement joins TRBV19 to TRBJ2-1; 9 nucleotides agree with TRBD2. Trimming removed 2 bases from V and 5 bases from J; junction bases left unmatched: 13. The CDR3 covers 18 residues. CDR1 is LNHDA and CDR2 is SQIVND in the germline V gene (reference sequence). Here the CDR3 reads CASSIWPRVAGADNEQFF. The CDR3 DNA reads as TGTGCCAGTAGTATATGGCCGAGGGTAGCGGGGGCGGACAATGAGCAGTTCTTC.

The J gene is TRBJ1-3, the V gene TRBV18; perhaps TRBD1 as D (5 bases). V was trimmed by 5 bases and J by 1 base, leaving 12 bases between them. The CDR3 runs 15 residues. Germline V CDR1 and CDR2: KGHSH, LQKENI. The CDR3 loop is CASSKGGASGNTIYF. The CDR3 DNA is TGTGCCAGCTCAAAGGGAGGGGCGTCTGGAAACACCATATATTTT.

This chain joins TRBV7-6 and TRBJ1-1; unclear D gene. CDR3 size: 15 residues. Germline CDR1 is SGHVS and CDR2 is FNYEAQ. V lost 5 bases, J lost 0 bases, and 13 bases lay in between. For the CDR3, the DNA is TGTGCCAGCAGCCCGCTATCCCGGATGAACACTGAAGCTTTCTTT. Amino acids: CASSPLSRMNTEAFF.

The rearrangement links TRBV25-1 to TRBJ1-4, with a weak D call TRBD1 (5 bases). V was trimmed by 3 bases and J by 7 bases, leaving 12 bases between them. In germline, CDR1 is MGHDK, CDR2 SYGVNS. This CDR3 is 14 amino acids long. CDR3 in amino acids: CASSDRDVGEKLFF. The CDR3 DNA sequence: TGTGCCAGCAGTGATAGGGACGTCGGTGAAAAACTGTTTTTT.

The gene calls are TRBV19 and TRBJ1-5; a possible D gene is TRBD1 (5 bases). Germline CDR1 LNHDA, CDR2 SQIVND (reference sequence). This CDR3 is built from 13 residues. V was trimmed by 6 bases and J by 9 bases, leaving 15 bases between them. The CDR3: CASSRDRAGPQHF. The CDR3 DNA is TGTGCCAGTAGCAGGGACCGAGCGGGGCCCCAGCATTTT.

The chain has TRBV19 and TRBJ1-4; D is uncertain. This CDR3 has 12 residues. Trimming left V 4 bases short and J 8 bases short, with 8 bases between. Germline V gene sequence: CDR1 LNHDA, CDR2 SQIVND (reference sequence). For the CDR3, the DNA is TGTGCCAGTAGTAAGGGCTCGGAAAAACTGTTTTTT. It encodes CASSKGSEKLFF.

In nucleotides, the CDR3 is TGTGCCAGCAGTTCACCGGACCGGAACACTGAAGCTTTCTTT. Protein sequence: CASSSPDRNTEAFF. The V and J genes are TRBV28 and TRBJ1-1, with D hard to call. The CDR3 has 14 amino acids. V lost 4 bases, J lost 1 base, and 10 bases lay in between. The V gene's germline CDR1 is MDHEN and CDR2 SYDVKM.

V gene TRBV7-2 combines with J gene TRBJ1-5; 8 bases map to TRBD1. V shed 2 bases and J 4 bases; nucleotides not matched to a gene: 7. Germline V gene lookup returns CDR1 SGHTA and CDR2 FQGNSA. The CDR3 length is 16 residues. The CDR3 region is CASSLTDRGANQPQHF. The CDR3 nucleotides read TGTGCCAGCAGCTTAACCGACAGGGGCGCGAATCAGCCCCAGCATTTT.

The V and J genes are TRBV4-1 and TRBJ1-4; 11 bases line up with TRBD1. There are 15 residues in the CDR3. The germline V gene has CDR1 MGHRA and CDR2 YSYEKL. The J segment lost 8 bases and the V segment lost 3 bases, leaving 5 bases of the junction unmatched. The CDR3 is CASSHPGQGVEKLFF. DNA of the CDR3: TGCGCCAGCAGCCACCCGGGACAGGGGGTGGAAAAACTGTTTTTT.

The gene calls are TRBV5-4 and TRBJ1-1, with D possibly being TRBD1 (6 bases). Germline CDR1 SGHNT, CDR2 YYREEE (reference sequence). V was shortened by 0 bases and J by 5 bases, with 11 bases between the two germline ends. The CDR3 runs to 14 residues. The CDR3 DNA sequence: TGTGCCAGCAGCTTGGTGGGGGCGCGTACTGAAGCTTTCTTT. It is translated as CASSLVGARTEAFF.